This T cell receptor (beta chain) was identified during a study of Ad26.COV2.S vaccination and SARS-CoV-2 variants. Study-wide results and limits: Spike-specific CD8+ and CD4+ T cell responses reportedly showed substantial breadth after vaccination. The analyses of TCR breadth and depth may have understated the size of total T cell responses. Vaccine recipients posted higher spike-specific TCR breadth than their placebo counterparts. Similar non-spike TCR breadth was seen in vaccine and placebo recipients.

A word on this clone: Its antigen is unidentified.

Germline assignment: CDR1 MNHEY and CDR2 SVGAGI. With V trimmed by 4 bases and J by 1 base, 7 bases remained unmatched. The CDR3 extends over 16 amino acids. Some clones are missing from TCRdb's copy, which holds only in-frame ones; the method was immunoSEQ multiplex PCR. The data contain around 100,000 clones, roughly 80% of them seen just once; the ten biggest clones take up roughly 17%. The specimen was peripheral blood, collected after recovery from COVID-19. The chain couples TRBV6-5 to TRBJ2-3, with 8 bases matching TRBD2. This clonotype was sampled from a human donor who had recovered from COVID-19. The CDR3 region is CASSSPAGVGTDTQYF. Written as DNA, the CDR3 is TGTGCCAGCAGTTCCCCAGCGGGAGTGGGCACAGATACGCAGTATTTT.